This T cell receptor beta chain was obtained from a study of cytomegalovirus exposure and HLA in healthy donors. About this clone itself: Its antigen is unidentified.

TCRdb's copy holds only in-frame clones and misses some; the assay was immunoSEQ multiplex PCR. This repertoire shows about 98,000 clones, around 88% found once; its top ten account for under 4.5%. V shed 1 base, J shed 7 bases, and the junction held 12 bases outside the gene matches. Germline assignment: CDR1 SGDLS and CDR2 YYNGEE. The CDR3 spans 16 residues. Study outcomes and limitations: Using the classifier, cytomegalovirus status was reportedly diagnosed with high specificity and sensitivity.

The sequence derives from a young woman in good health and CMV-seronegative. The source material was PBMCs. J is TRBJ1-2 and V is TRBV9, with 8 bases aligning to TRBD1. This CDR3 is CASSVSTYSTGGGYTF. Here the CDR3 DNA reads TGTGCCAGCAGCGTAAGCACGTACAGCACAGGGGGTGGCTACACCTTC.